These T cell receptor beta chains were read from a single sample in a study of blood T cell repertoires in COVID-19. Sequencing used immunoSEQ multiplex PCR; TCRdb keeps in-frame clones, though not all of them. The sample includes about 300,000 clones, roughly 88% of them seen just once. The sequencing sample was made of peripheral blood. Source of these receptors: a woman aged 50 to 60 with acute or convalescent COVID-19. CDR3s include the opening cysteine and the closing phenylalanine or tryptophan. D genes are given only for firm matches. A row's size may be missing; if present it is once, few, many or a size class.

v_call,clone_size,d_call,j_call,cdr3_aa,cdr3_nt
TRBV6-4,few,NA,TRBJ2-1,CASSRGPTYNEQFF,TGTGCCAGCAGCAGGGGCCCGACCTACAATGAGCAGTTCTTC
TRBV6-5,NA,TRBD1,TRBJ2-7,CASSHTGVEQYF,TGTGCCAGCAGCCACACAGGGGTCGAGCAGTACTTC
TRBV6-5,once,TRBD1,TRBJ1-2,CASRRGQGDGYTF,TGTGCCAGCAGAAGAGGACAGGGTGATGGCTACACCTTC
TRBV5-1,NA,TRBD2,TRBJ2-1,CASSIRPFGLAATEQFF,TGCGCCAGCAGCATACGACCGTTCGGACTAGCGGCTACAGAGCAGTTCTTC
TRBV2,NA,TRBD2,TRBJ2-6,CASSVAGVGGANVLTF,TGTGCCAGCAGTGTAGCGGGAGTTGGTGGGGCCAACGTCCTGACTTTC
TRBV19,NA,TRBD1,TRBJ2-1,CASRTDRGPYNEQFF,TGTGCCAGTAGAACCGACAGGGGTCCCTACAATGAGCAGTTCTTC
TRBV6-5,once,TRBD1,TRBJ2-7,CASSETGVDYEQYF,TGTGCCAGCAGCGAGACAGGGGTGGACTACGAGCAGTACTTC
TRBV28,NA,TRBD2,TRBJ2-7,CASSLPSGRRDEQYF,TGTGCCAGCAGTTTGCCTAGCGGGAGGAGGGACGAGCAGTACTTC
TRBV11-2,NA,TRBD2,TRBJ2-7,CASSLEYQFMGGSQDYRQYF,TGTGCCAGCAGCTTAGAGTATCAGTTTATGGGGGGGAGTCAAGATTATCGTCAGTACTTC
TRBV14,few,TRBD2,TRBJ2-1,CASSQDLRLAGGPSLGEQFF,TGTGCCAGCAGCCAAGATCTGAGACTAGCGGGAGGGCCAAGTCTCGGTGAGCAGTTCTTC
TRBV5-1,NA,TRBD1,TRBJ1-1,CASSLVGTGLTEAFF,TGCGCCAGCAGCTTGGTTGGGACAGGGCTAACTGAAGCTTTCTTT
TRBV15,NA,TRBD2,TRBJ2-5,CATSPLGLAEETQYF,TGTGCCACCAGCCCCCTGGGGCTAGCGGAAGAGACCCAGTACTTC
TRBV29-1,NA,TRBD2,TRBJ2-3,CSVEVWREGSDTQYF,TGCAGCGTTGAAGTCTGGCGGGAGGGCTCAGATACGCAGTATTTT
TRBV5-5,NA,NA,TRBJ1-2,CASSFWDNDYGYTF,TGTGCCAGCAGCTTCTGGGACAACGACTATGGCTACACCTTC
TRBV19,NA,NA,TRBJ2-1,CASSYLPGPYNEQFF,TGTGCCAGTAGTTACCTTCCAGGGCCCTACAATGAGCAGTTCTTC
TRBV11-3,once,TRBD2,TRBJ2-3,CASSRGTSATDTQYF,TGTGCCAGCAGCCGAGGGACTAGTGCGACAGATACGCAGTATTTT
TRBV19,NA,NA,TRBJ2-7,CASSIGDGSYEQYF,TGTGCCAGTAGTATAGGAGACGGGTCCTACGAGCAGTACTTC
TRBV30,NA,NA,TRBJ2-7,CAWEKDNSYEQYF,TGTGCCTGGGAGAAAGACAACTCCTACGAGCAGTACTTC
TRBV27,NA,TRBD1,TRBJ1-2,CASSEQGANYGYTF,TGTGCCAGCAGTGAACAGGGGGCCAACTATGGCTACACCTTC
TRBV5-4,NA,TRBD1,TRBJ1-5,CASSSQGGSNQPQHF,TGTGCCAGCAGCTCACAGGGGGGTAGCAATCAGCCCCAGCATTTT
TRBV3-1/TRBV3-2,NA,NA,TRBJ1-1,CASRQGYTLNTEAFF,TGTGCCAGCAGACAGGGTTATACCCTGAACACTGAAGCTTTCTTT
TRBV4-1,NA,TRBD2,TRBJ2-7,CASSQDLAGGTVSEQYF,TGCGCCAGCAGCCAAGATTTAGCGGGCGGGACGGTCTCAGAGCAGTACTTC